One and the same sample provided the 10 T cell receptor beta chains below, sequenced in a study of blood T cell repertoires in COVID-19. The protocol was immunoSEQ multiplex PCR, while the TCRdb copy is restricted to in-frame clones and leaves out a portion. The sample has under 300,000 clones; 70% to 90% are singletons. The sequenced material came from peripheral blood. All receptors derive from a man between 60 and 75 years old with acute or convalescent COVID-19.

The CDR3 DNA reads as TGTGCCAGCAGCCAGACGGGAAACACCGGGGAGCTGTTTTTT. Encoded protein: CASSQTGNTGELFF. This chain joins TRBV3-1 (or the pseudogene TRBV3-2) and TRBJ2-2; weak D call: TRBD2 (5 bases). CDR3 length: 14 residues. The germline CDR1 and CDR2 sequences are LGHDT and YNNKEL (reference sequence). Deletions cut 3 bases from V and 2 bases from J, with 7 bases between.

The rearrangement links TRBV30 to TRBJ1-5, with D possibly matching TRBD1 (5 bases). Between the trimmed V and J ends, which lost 7 bases and 3 bases, there was a span of 22 bases. The CDR3 is 16 amino acids. Looked up from germline, CDR1 is GTSNPN and CDR2 is SVGIG (reference sequence). CDR3 in amino acids: CAYAPGEGWSNQPQHF. Written as DNA, the CDR3 is TGTGCCTACGCACCCGGGGAGGGGTGGTCCAATCAGCCCCAGCATTTT.

Worth noting for this clone: At one boundary the junction diverges from the germline segment, which might be a read error. J is TRBJ2-5 and V is TRBV6-5, with D possibly TRBD1 on 7 matching bases. CDR1 is MNHEY, CDR2 SVGAGI, per germline. The CDR3 totals 15 residues. CDR3 in DNA: TGTGCCAGCAGTGACTCCACAGGGGAGGAGGAGACCCAGTACTTC. It is translated as CASSDSTGEEETQYF.

The chain joins TRBV18 to TRBJ2-2; 7 bases line up with TRBD2. This CDR3 is built from 15 residues. Unmatched junction bases numbered 5, after V lost 3 bases and J lost 4 bases. Germline lookup yields CDR1 KGHSH and CDR2 LQKENI. Written as DNA, the CDR3 is TGTGCCAGCTCACCGGCGGGAGTTCTCACCGGGGAGCTGTTTTTT. Its protein is CASSPAGVLTGELFF.

As regards this clone: Within the sample, other DNA sequences also encode this same CDR3. The chain couples TRBV6-2 or TRBV6-3 to TRBJ2-7; TRBD2 matches 9 bases. Germline lookup yields CDR1 MNHEY and CDR2 SVGEGT. The CDR3 consists of 15 residues. After removal of 5 bases from V and 2 bases from J, the junction contained 7 bases not matched to a gene. CDR3 in amino acids: CASSLSGRGPYEQYF. The CDR3 nucleotides are TGTGCCAGCAGTCTTAGCGGGAGAGGTCCCTACGAGCAGTACTTC.

V gene TRBV6-5 combines with J gene TRBJ2-1; 9 positions match TRBD2. J was trimmed by 10 bases and V by 7 bases; bases with no gene match: 11. CDR3 length equals 14 residues. Per germline, CDR1 MNHEY and CDR2 SVGAGI. The CDR3 DNA reads TGTGCCAGCATCGATAGCGGGAGAGTGGGCGAGCAGTTCTTC. Amino acid sequence: CASIDSGRVGEQFF.

The chain recombines TRBV4-1 with TRBJ1-3, with 9 nucleotides matching TRBD1. This CDR3 is built from 21 residues. CDR1 MGHRA and CDR2 YSYEKL come from the germline V gene. The junction had 19 bases not matched to a gene; V was cut back by 4 bases and J by 0 bases. DNA for the CDR3: TGCGCCAGCAGCCCCCAACATCGGACAGGGGATATATACCACTCTGGAAACACCATATATTTT. It translates to CASSPQHRTGDIYHSGNTIYF.

This chain links TRBV24-1 with TRBJ2-3; 12 nucleotides agree with TRBD2. V dropped 5 bases and J dropped 0; count of bases not matched to a gene: 8. Germline loops: CDR1 KGHDR, CDR2 SFDVKD. The length of the CDR3 is 18 residues. The CDR3 DNA follows: TGTGCCACCAGTGGTCGGACGACTAGCGGGGGTAGCACAGATACGCAGTATTTT. This codes for CATSGRTTSGGSTDTQYF.

V gene TRBV27 combines with J gene TRBJ1-5, with TRBD1 as a possible D gene (5 bases). CDR1 is MNHEY and CDR2 is SMNVEV in the germline V gene (reference sequence). CDR3 length: 13 residues. V was trimmed by 0 bases and J by 11 bases, leaving 11 bases between them. The CDR3 spells CASSLSQGGTQHF. For the CDR3, the DNA is TGTGCCAGCAGTTTATCGCAGGGAGGTACCCAGCATTTT.

The rearrangement uses TRBV6-2 or TRBV6-3 and TRBJ2-5; 12 bases agree with TRBD2. The CDR3 runs 15 residues. J lost 1 base, V lost 6 bases, and 3 bases had no gene match. Germline-derived CDR1 and CDR2 are MNHEY and SVGEGT. The CDR3 sequence: CASSRGLAGQETQYF. DNA of the CDR3: TGTGCCAGCAGCAGGGGACTAGCGGGCCAAGAGACCCAGTACTTC.